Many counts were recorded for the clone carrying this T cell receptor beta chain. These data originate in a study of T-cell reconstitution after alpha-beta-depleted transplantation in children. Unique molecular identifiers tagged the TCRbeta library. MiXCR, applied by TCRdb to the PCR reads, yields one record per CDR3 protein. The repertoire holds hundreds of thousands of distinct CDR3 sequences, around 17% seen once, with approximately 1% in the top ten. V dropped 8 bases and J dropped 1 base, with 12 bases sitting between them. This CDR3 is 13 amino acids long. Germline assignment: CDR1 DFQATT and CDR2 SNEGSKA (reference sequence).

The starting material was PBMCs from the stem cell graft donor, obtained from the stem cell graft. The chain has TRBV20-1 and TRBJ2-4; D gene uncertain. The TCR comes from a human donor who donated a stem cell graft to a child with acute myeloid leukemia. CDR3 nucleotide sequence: TGCAGTCCCTTTGACCCGGCCAAAAACATTCAGTACTTC. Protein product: CSPFDPAKNIQYF.